This T cell receptor (beta chain) stems from a study of CD4 and CD8 cells across lung adenocarcinoma regions. CDR1 is MNHNS and CDR2 is SASEGT in the germline V gene. V lost 0 bases to trimming and J lost 0 bases; unmatched junction nucleotides: 2. CDR3 length equals 16 residues. Localized lung adenocarcinoma, a non-small cell lung cancer, affected the donors. In TCRdb, the PCR reads were re-called with MiXCR into one record per CDR3 protein. Of about 5,500 distinct CDR3 sequences detected, about half appear once; the ten largest clones hold roughly 87%. The clonotype comes from a male donor with lung adenocarcinoma. The CD4 and CD8 labels of this study may be unreliable. The sequencing input was CD8+ T cells from the margin of a lung tumor. The chain employs TRBV6-1 and TRBJ2-3, with TRBD2 matching 8 bases. Written as DNA, the CDR3 is TGTGCCAGCAGTGAAGCGGTAGCGGGGAGCACAGATACGCAGTATTTT. It specifies CASSEAVAGSTDTQYF.